A selection of T cell receptor beta chains follows, all from one sample in a study of cytomegalovirus exposure and HLA in healthy donors. Assay used: immunoSEQ multiplex PCR; TCRdb lists only in-frame clones, some missing. The table includes 150,000 to 200,000 clones, around 84% detected once. Sample: PBMCs. Every receptor here comes from a woman aged 18 to 35 in good health and CMV-seronegative. CDR3s include the opening cysteine and the closing phenylalanine or tryptophan. The D gene is left open where the match is weak. For some rows the clone size is stated as once, few or many, or as a class when expanded; others skip it.

d_call	v_call	clone_size	j_call	cdr3_aa	cdr3_nt
TRBD2	TRBV10-3	NA	TRBJ2-5	CAISEFSGGLETQYF	TGTGCCATCAGTGAGTTTAGCGGGGGGTTGGAGACCCAGTACTTC
TRBD1	TRBV7-2	NA	TRBJ1-4	CASSLAPGTEEKLFF	TGTGCCAGCAGCTTAGCGCCCGGGACAGAGGAAAAACTGTTTTTT
TRBD1	TRBV5-1	NA	TRBJ1-1	CASSKQGDTEAFF	TGCGCCAGCAGCAAGCAGGGGGACACTGAAGCTTTCTTT
TRBD2	TRBV29-1	NA	TRBJ2-1	CSVGLASNEQFF	TGCAGCGTCGGACTAGCTTCCAATGAGCAGTTCTTC
TRBD1	TRBV5-6	NA	TRBJ1-6	CASSLTETGHSPLHF	TGTGCCAGCAGCCTCACCGAGACAGGGCATTCACCCCTCCACTTT
TRBD1	TRBV4-1	NA	TRBJ2-2	CASSQFRTGVQGELFF	TGCGCCAGCAGCCAATTTCGGACAGGGGTTCAAGGGGAGCTGTTTTTT
NA	TRBV5-4	NA	TRBJ1-1	CASSWGDTEAFF	TGTGCCAGCAGCTGGGGGGATACTGAAGCTTTCTTT
TRBD2	TRBV4-1	NA	TRBJ2-1	CASSPSGGGAPASLGEQFF	TGCGCCAGCAGCCCCTCGGGCGGGGGGGCCCCCGCTAGCTTAGGTGAGCAGTTCTTC
TRBD2	TRBV5-4	NA	TRBJ2-1	CASSPGGQAGYNEQFF	TGTGCCAGCAGCCCGGGGGGTCAAGCGGGCTACAATGAGCAGTTCTTC
NA	TRBV25-1	NA	TRBJ1-1	CATHKLEDTEAFF	TGTGCCACCCACAAACTCGAGGACACTGAAGCTTTCTTT
NA	TRBV30	few	TRBJ2-7	CAWRTPGAWNEQYF	TGTGCCTGGAGAACCCCAGGGGCTTGGAACGAGCAGTACTTC
TRBD1	TRBV19	NA	TRBJ2-3	CASSMYGTGLADTQYF	TGTGCCAGTAGTATGTACGGGACAGGCCTCGCAGATACGCAGTATTTT
NA	TRBV5-1	NA	TRBJ2-3	CASSSGPGGTDTQYF	TGCGCCAGCAGCTCCGGGCCAGGGGGCACAGATACGCAGTATTTT
TRBD1	TRBV11-2	NA	TRBJ2-7	CASSRGQGADEQYF	TGTGCCAGCAGCCGGGGACAGGGGGCGGACGAGCAGTACTTC
TRBD1	TRBV9	once	TRBJ1-1	CASRRVGTGGQDTEAFF	TGTGCCAGCAGAAGGGTTGGGACAGGGGGGCAGGACACTGAAGCTTTCTTT
NA	TRBV29-1	NA	TRBJ1-1	CSARRQVNTEAFF	TGCAGCGCCCGCCGGCAGGTGAACACTGAAGCTTTCTTT
NA	TRBV5-1	NA	TRBJ1-4	CASSHTPGSTNEKLFF	TGCGCCAGCAGTCATACACCCGGGTCAACTAATGAAAAACTGTTTTTT
NA	TRBV4-1	NA	TRBJ2-2	CASSHGERNTGELFF	TGCGCCAGCAGCCACGGCGAGCGGAACACCGGGGAGCTGTTTTTT
NA	TRBV18	NA	TRBJ1-2	CASSPNSNYGYTF	TGTGCCAGCTCACCGAACAGCAACTATGGCTACACCTTC
NA	TRBV7-2	NA	TRBJ2-7	CASSLITDNEQYF	TGTGCCAGCAGCTTAATCACAGACAACGAGCAGTACTTC
TRBD2	TRBV10-3	NA	TRBJ2-6	CAISYPGLAGVAGANVLTF	TGTGCCATCAGTTATCCGGGACTAGCGGGAGTAGCTGGGGCCAACGTCCTGACTTTC
TRBD2	TRBV4-2	few	TRBJ2-5	CASSQDSPGGAQTQYF	TGTGCCAGCAGCCAAGATTCCCCCGGGGGGGCGCAGACCCAGTACTTC
NA	TRBV7-9	NA	TRBJ2-4	CASSLQGKNIQYF	TGTGCCAGCAGCTTACAGGGGAAAAACATTCAGTACTTC
TRBD2	TRBV4-1	NA	TRBJ2-5	CASSLSGGLSQETQYF	TGCGCCAGCAGCCTTTCGGGGGGGCTCTCTCAAGAGACCCAGTACTTC
NA	TRBV18	NA	TRBJ2-7	CASSPSGTYEQYF	TGTGCCAGCTCACCGTCCGGGACTTACGAGCAGTACTTC
TRBD1	TRBV10-3	NA	TRBJ1-4	CAISPGQGLGKLFF	TGTGCCATCAGCCCGGGACAGGGGTTGGGAAAACTGTTTTTT
NA	TRBV4-1	NA	TRBJ2-3	CASSQVRFTTDTQYF	TGCGCCAGCAGCCAAGTGAGATTCACCACAGATACGCAGTATTTT
NA	TRBV9	NA	TRBJ2-3	CASSVTGNTDTQYF	TGTGCCAGCAGCGTCACAGGAAACACAGATACGCAGTATTTT
TRBD2	TRBV7-9	NA	TRBJ2-7	CASSRTGVREGLYEQYF	TGTGCCAGCAGCCGAACCGGGGTGCGGGAGGGTCTCTACGAGCAGTACTTC
TRBD1	TRBV20-1	NA	TRBJ1-2	CSVQGAEGYTF	TGCAGTGTCCAGGGGGCTGAAGGCTACACCTTC
NA	TRBV7-2	NA	TRBJ1-5	CASSSAGVGQPQHF	TGTGCCAGCAGCTCTGCAGGGGTCGGTCAGCCCCAGCATTTT
NA	TRBV14	NA	TRBJ1-2	CASSQDWAHQSGGYTF	TGTGCCAGCAGCCAAGATTGGGCCCATCAATCGGGGGGCTACACCTTC
NA	TRBV19	NA	TRBJ1-1	CASSGTLNTEAFF	TGTGCCAGTAGTGGGACACTTAACACTGAAGCTTTCTTT
NA	TRBV5-1	NA	TRBJ1-1	CASSFNLNTEAFF	TGCGCCAGCAGCTTTAATTTGAACACTGAAGCTTTCTTT
NA	TRBV19	NA	TRBJ2-2	CASSMGAGELFF	TGTGCCAGTAGTATGGGAGCCGGGGAGCTGTTTTTT
NA	TRBV7-9	NA	TRBJ2-7	CASSLVAQGKGYEQYF	TGTGCCAGCAGCTTAGTGGCACAGGGTAAAGGCTACGAGCAGTACTTC
NA	TRBV28	NA	TRBJ2-7	CASSTPGLPSSYEQYF	TGTGCCAGCAGTACTCCAGGGCTCCCGAGCTCCTACGAGCAGTACTTC
TRBD2	TRBV5-4	few	TRBJ2-3	CASSFGDLAGAKDTQYF	TGTGCCAGCAGCTTTGGGGACCTAGCGGGAGCAAAAGATACGCAGTATTTT
NA	TRBV10-3	once	TRBJ2-7	CAISGDLSDEQYF	TGTGCCATCAGTGGGGACTTGTCCGATGAGCAGTACTTC
TRBD1	TRBV10-3	NA	TRBJ1-1	CAIRGDRGSTEAFF	TGTGCCATCAGAGGCGACAGGGGAAGTACTGAAGCTTTCTTT
TRBD1	TRBV29-1	NA	TRBJ1-1	CSVGSGGIGTEAFF	TGCAGCGTTGGGTCAGGGGGCATCGGCACTGAAGCTTTCTTT
NA	TRBV11-2	NA	TRBJ2-7	CASSLGADGFYEQYF	TGTGCCAGCAGCTTAGGAGCAGACGGGTTCTACGAGCAGTACTTC
NA	TRBV7-9	NA	TRBJ2-5	CASSLSAGPQYF	TGTGCCAGCAGCTTATCGGCGGGGCCACAGTACTTC
TRBD1	TRBV10-3	NA	TRBJ2-7	CAISVQGNYEQYF	TGTGCCATCAGTGTACAGGGGAACTACGAGCAGTACTTC
TRBD2	TRBV9	NA	TRBJ2-5	CASSTRGGLGGETQYF	TGTGCCAGCAGCACACGGGGGGGTTTAGGCGGAGAGACCCAGTACTTC